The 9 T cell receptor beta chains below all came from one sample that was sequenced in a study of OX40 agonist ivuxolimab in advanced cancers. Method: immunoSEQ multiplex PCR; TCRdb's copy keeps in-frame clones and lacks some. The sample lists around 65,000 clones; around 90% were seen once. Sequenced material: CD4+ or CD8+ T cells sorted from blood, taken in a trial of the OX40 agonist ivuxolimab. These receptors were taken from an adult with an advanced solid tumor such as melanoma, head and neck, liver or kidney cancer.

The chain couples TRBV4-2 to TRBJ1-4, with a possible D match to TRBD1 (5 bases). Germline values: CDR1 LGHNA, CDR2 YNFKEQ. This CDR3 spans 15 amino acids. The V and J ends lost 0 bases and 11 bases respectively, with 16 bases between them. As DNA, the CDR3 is TGTGCCAGCAGCCAAGATCTTACAGGTCCACGGAAACTGTTTTTT. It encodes CASSQDLTGPRKLFF.

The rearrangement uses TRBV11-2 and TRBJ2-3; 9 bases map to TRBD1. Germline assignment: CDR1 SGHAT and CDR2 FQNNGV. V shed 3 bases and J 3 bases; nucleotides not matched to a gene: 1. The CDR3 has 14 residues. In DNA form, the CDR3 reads TGTGCCAGCAGCTTGGGACAGGGAACAGATACGCAGTATTTT. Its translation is CASSLGQGTDTQYF.

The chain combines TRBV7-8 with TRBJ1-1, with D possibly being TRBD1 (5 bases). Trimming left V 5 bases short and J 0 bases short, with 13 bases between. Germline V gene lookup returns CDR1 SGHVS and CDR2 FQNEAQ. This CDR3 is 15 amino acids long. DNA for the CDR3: TGTGCCAGCAGCCTGCGCGGGGGTATGAACACTGAAGCTTTCTTT. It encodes CASSLRGGMNTEAFF.

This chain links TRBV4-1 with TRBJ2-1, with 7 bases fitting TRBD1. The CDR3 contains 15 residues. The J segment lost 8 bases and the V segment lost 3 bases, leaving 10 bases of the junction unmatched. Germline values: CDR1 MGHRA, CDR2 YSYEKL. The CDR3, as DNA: TGCGCCAGCAGCCAGCAAGACAGGGTGAGCCATGAGCAGTTCTTC. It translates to CASSQQDRVSHEQFF.

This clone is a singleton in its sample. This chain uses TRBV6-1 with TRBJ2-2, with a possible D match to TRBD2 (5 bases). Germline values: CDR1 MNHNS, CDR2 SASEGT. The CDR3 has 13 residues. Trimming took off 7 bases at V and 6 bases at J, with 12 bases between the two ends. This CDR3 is CASIRAGAGELFF. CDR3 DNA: TGTGCCAGCATTCGGGCCGGGGCCGGGGAGCTGTTTTTT.

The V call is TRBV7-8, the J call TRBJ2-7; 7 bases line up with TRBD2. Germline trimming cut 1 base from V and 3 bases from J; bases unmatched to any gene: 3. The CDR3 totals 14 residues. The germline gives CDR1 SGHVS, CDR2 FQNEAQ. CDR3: CASSLGGRDYEQYF. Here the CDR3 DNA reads TGTGCCAGCAGCTTAGGAGGGAGGGACTACGAGCAGTACTTC.

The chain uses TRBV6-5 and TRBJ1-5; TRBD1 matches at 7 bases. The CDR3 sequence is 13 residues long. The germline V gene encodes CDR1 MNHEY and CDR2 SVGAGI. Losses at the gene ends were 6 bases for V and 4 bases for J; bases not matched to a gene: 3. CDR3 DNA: TGTGCCAGCAGGCCGGGACAGAATCAGCCCCAGCATTTT. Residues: CASRPGQNQPQHF.

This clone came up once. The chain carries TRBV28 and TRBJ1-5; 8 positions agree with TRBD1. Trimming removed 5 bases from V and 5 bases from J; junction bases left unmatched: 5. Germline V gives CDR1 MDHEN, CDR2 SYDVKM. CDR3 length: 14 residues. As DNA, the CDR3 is TGTGCCAGCAGTGTGACAGGGGACTATCAGCCCCAGCATTTT. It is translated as CASSVTGDYQPQHF.

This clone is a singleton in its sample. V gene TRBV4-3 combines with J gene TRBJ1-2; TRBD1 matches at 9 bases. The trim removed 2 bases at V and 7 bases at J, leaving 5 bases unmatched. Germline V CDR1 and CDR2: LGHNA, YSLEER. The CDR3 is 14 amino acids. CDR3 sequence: CASSQSTGGIGYTF. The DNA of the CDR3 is TGCGCCAGCAGCCAATCCACAGGGGGCATTGGCTACACCTTC.